These T cell receptor beta chains were read from a single sample in a study of blood T cell repertoires in COVID-19. TCRdb's copy holds only in-frame clones and misses some; the assay was immunoSEQ multiplex PCR. Among approximately 150,000 clones listed, around 89% were seen once. Sequenced sample: peripheral blood. Receptors originate from a man aged 45-65 years with active or convalescent COVID-19. Each CDR3 is given with its conserved first and last residue. D genes are given only for firm matches. Not all rows give a size; the values are once, few, many and, for expanded clones, a class.

j_call clone_size v_call d_call cdr3_aa cdr3_nt
TRBJ2-4 - TRBV6-2/TRBV6-3 TRBD1 CASRPTGVAKNIQYF TGTGCCAGCAGACCTACAGGGGTAGCCAAAAACATTCAGTACTTC
TRBJ1-1 - TRBV21-1 - CASSKVGGQNTEAFF TGTGCCAGCAGCAAAGTAGGGGGACAGAACACTGAAGCTTTCTTT
TRBJ2-3 - TRBV4-3 TRBD2 CASSQAPASGDTTQYF TGCGCCAGCAGCCAAGCTCCGGCTAGCGGGGATACGACGCAGTATTTT
TRBJ2-3 - TRBV19 TRBD2 CASSLRLAGGADTQYF TGTGCCAGTAGTTTACGACTAGCGGGAGGTGCAGATACGCAGTATTTT
TRBJ2-6 - TRBV27 - CASKGLSVGANVLTF TGTGCCAGCAAGGGGTTATCCGTTGGGGCCAACGTCCTGACTTTC
TRBJ1-4 - TRBV11-2 - CASSHQGNANEKLFF TGTGCCAGCAGCCATCAGGGTAATGCTAATGAAAAACTGTTTTTT
TRBJ2-3 - TRBV25-1 - CASARQAGRTDTQYF TGTGCCAGCGCCAGACAGGCTGGACGCACAGATACGCAGTATTTT
TRBJ2-3 - TRBV2 TRBD2 CASNILAGASDTQYF TGTGCCAGCAATATACTAGCGGGGGCTTCAGATACGCAGTATTTT
TRBJ1-5 - TRBV19 - CASSISVSWGAGSNQPQHF TGTGCCAGTAGTATATCCGTCTCTTGGGGTGCAGGGAGCAATCAGCCCCAGCATTTT
TRBJ2-7 - TRBV19 - CASSMRDSEMDSYEQYF TGTGCCAGTAGTATGAGAGATAGCGAGATGGACTCCTACGAGCAGTACTTC
TRBJ1-1 - TRBV27 - CASSLTVNTEAFF TGTGCCAGCAGTTTGACAGTGAACACTGAAGCTTTCTTT
TRBJ2-3 - TRBV6-2/TRBV6-3 - CASSTNGGPQYF TGTGCCAGCAGTACCAACGGGGGGCCCCAGTATTTT
TRBJ2-7 - TRBV14 - CASSPRVSYEQYF TGTGCCAGCAGCCCTCGGGTCTCCTACGAGCAGTACTTC
TRBJ1-6 - TRBV2 - CASSLQGLSDSPLHF TGTGCCAGCAGTCTACAGGGATTAAGTGACTCACCCCTCCACTTT
TRBJ2-7 - TRBV10-3 - CAIRDTAYEQYF TGTGCCATCCGGGACACAGCCTACGAGCAGTACTTC
TRBJ2-3 - TRBV6-5 TRBD2 CASRARGGRFTQYF TGTGCCAGCAGGGCACGGGGGGGCAGGTTTACGCAGTATTTT
TRBJ1-5 once TRBV5-8 - CASSHQLTAQPQHF TGTGCCAGCAGCCACCAACTAACCGCTCAGCCCCAGCATTTT
TRBJ1-2 - TRBV4-3 - CASSQGVERSYGYTF TGCGCCAGCAGCCAAGGCGTTGAGAGGAGCTATGGCTACACCTTC
TRBJ1-1 - TRBV19 TRBD1 CASTGTGRYTEAFF TGTGCCAGTACGGGGACAGGGCGATACACTGAAGCTTTCTTT
TRBJ1-1 - TRBV5-5 - CASSAFGLTAEAFF TGTGCCAGCAGCGCGTTTGGGCTAACGGCTGAAGCTTTCTTT
TRBJ2-7 few TRBV28 - CASSILRFEQYF TGTGCCAGCAGTATCCTCAGGTTCGAGCAGTACTTC
TRBJ2-3 - TRBV7-8 TRBD2 CASSLAGLAGVYSTDTQYF TGTGCCAGCAGCTTAGCGGGACTAGCGGGAGTATACTCCACAGATACGCAGTATTTT
TRBJ2-7 once TRBV3-1/TRBV3-2 - CASSRQQGKQYF TGTGCCAGCAGCCGCCAACAGGGAAAGCAGTACTTC
TRBJ2-5 - TRBV5-1 TRBD1 CASTGDGETQYF TGCGCCAGTACAGGGGATGGAGAGACCCAGTACTTC
TRBJ2-2 - TRBV5-1 - CASSLADMNTGELFF TGCGCCAGCAGCTTGGCCGACATGAACACCGGGGAGCTGTTTTTT
TRBJ2-5 - TRBV4-2 - CASSHLGDTSGTQYF TGTGCCAGCAGCCACCTGGGGGACACATCAGGGACCCAGTACTTC
TRBJ2-5 - TRBV19 - CASSPRQVLGETQYF TGTGCCAGTAGTCCCCGACAGGTTCTAGGAGAGACCCAGTACTTC
TRBJ2-7 - TRBV19 TRBD2 CASTLTTSGGAKQYF TGTGCCAGTACTCTTACGACTAGCGGGGGGGCCAAGCAGTACTTC
TRBJ2-2 - TRBV9 - CASSGRLSFSGELFF TGTGCCAGCAGCGGGCGACTAAGTTTCTCCGGGGAGCTGTTTTTT
TRBJ2-5 - TRBV15 - CATSRDHAGVATQYF TGTGCCACCAGCAGAGATCATGCGGGTGTGGCGACCCAGTACTTC
TRBJ2-3 - TRBV5-1 - CASSLASPGTDTQYF TGCGCCAGCAGCTTGGCCTCCCCTGGCACAGATACGCAGTATTTT
TRBJ1-4 - TRBV29-1 TRBD1 CSVETGTANEKLFF TGCAGCGTTGAGACCGGGACAGCTAATGAAAAACTGTTTTTT
TRBJ1-2 - TRBV2 - CASSTLAGNYGYTF TGTGCCAGCAGTACCTTGGCAGGGAACTATGGCTACACCTTC
TRBJ2-3 few TRBV19 TRBD2 CASSTRLAPFGDTQYF TGTGCCAGTAGTACTAGACTAGCCCCCTTTGGGGATACGCAGTATTTT
TRBJ1-3 - TRBV24-1 - CATSARGNTIYF TGTGCCACCAGTGCGCGTGGAAACACCATATATTTT
TRBJ1-1 - TRBV9 - CASSVVETEAFF TGTGCCAGCAGCGTAGTGGAGACTGAAGCTTTCTTT
TRBJ1-1 once TRBV19 - CASSIDTLDSLNTEAFF TGTGCCAGTAGTATAGATACCCTGGACAGTTTGAACACTGAAGCTTTCTTT
TRBJ1-2 - TRBV29-1 - CSVHPGGYGYTF TGCAGCGTCCACCCCGGGGGCTATGGCTACACCTTC
TRBJ1-1 - TRBV5-6 - CASSQPDTLNTEAFF TGTGCCAGCAGCCAACCGGACACCTTGAACACTGAAGCTTTCTTT
TRBJ1-3 - TRBV7-2 - CASSLSTASPGNTIYF TGTGCCAGCAGCTTATCGACAGCTTCTCCTGGAAACACCATATATTTT
TRBJ2-1 - TRBV4-3 - CASSQDIGGAYNEQFF TGCGCCAGCAGCCAAGATATAGGGGGGGCTTACAATGAGCAGTTCTTC
TRBJ2-1 - TRBV3-1/TRBV3-2 - CASSPYRSNEQFF TGTGCCAGCAGCCCCTACCGATCCAATGAGCAGTTCTTC
TRBJ1-2 once TRBV5-4 TRBD1 CASSLGGRGYGYTF TGTGCCAGCAGCTTAGGGGGCAGGGGCTATGGCTACACCTTC
TRBJ1-3 - TRBV2 - CASKQSGNTIYF TGTGCCAGCAAACAGTCTGGAAACACCATATATTTT
TRBJ1-2 - TRBV4-2 - CASSQDPEVVYGYTF TGTGCCAGCAGCCAAGATCCAGAGGTGGTCTATGGCTACACCTTC
TRBJ2-5 - TRBV5-1 - CASSKGQQQETQYF TGCGCCAGCAGCAAGGGACAACAACAAGAGACCCAGTACTTC
TRBJ1-6 once TRBV30 TRBD1 CAWSAGTVNSPLHF TGTGCCTGGAGTGCTGGGACAGTTAATTCACCCCTCCACTTT
TRBJ2-5 - TRBV28 - CASSSGAAHSLGGAQYF TGTGCCAGCAGTTCCGGGGCGGCCCACTCTCTCGGCGGGGCCCAGTACTTC
TRBJ2-7 - TRBV7-2 - CASSLVGGATAYEQYF TGTGCCAGCAGCTTAGTAGGGGGGGCCACTGCTTACGAGCAGTACTTC
TRBJ2-5 - TRBV3-1/TRBV3-2 - CASSSRGGAETQYF TGTGCCAGCAGCTCCCGTGGGGGCGCAGAGACCCAGTACTTC
TRBJ1-5 - TRBV5-1 - CASSWGVGSNQPQHF TGCGCCAGCAGTTGGGGAGTAGGGAGCAATCAGCCCCAGCATTTT